A single sample gave rise to the 27 T cell receptor beta chains below, sequenced in a study of glioma-infiltrating T cells. Using RNA template, CDR3s of TCR alpha and beta were amplified with iRepertoire arm-PCR. TCRdb analysed the multiplex PCR reads with MiXCR anew, one entry per CDR3 protein. The sample includes a few hundred thousand distinct CDR3 sequences, roughly two fifths seen only once; the top ten take more than 10%. The sequencing input was glioma tissue, nonneoplastic brain tissue, or PBMCs (not recorded which). The receptor source for this set is a human donor with low-grade glioma or glioblastoma, undergoing nonglioma brain surgery, or in good health (not recorded which).

This clonotype occurred a few times. Here the CDR3 DNA reads TGCAGTGCTAGCCGATTACAGGGGGGGAGCAATCAGCCCCAGCATTTT. Translating it yields CSASRLQGGSNQPQHF. J is TRBJ1-5 and V is TRBV20-1; 8 bases are shared with TRBD1. There are 16 residues in the CDR3. V was pared by 3 bases and J by 1 base, with 8 bases of the junction left unmatched. Germline V CDR1 and CDR2: DFQATT, SNEGSKA (reference sequence).

The rearrangement joins TRBV6-1 to TRBJ1-2; the D is unclear. V was trimmed by 6 bases and J by 0 bases, leaving 5 bases between them. This CDR3 region has 12 residues. The germline V gene has CDR1 MNHNS and CDR2 SASEGT. The chain's CDR3 is CASSVANYGYTF. In DNA, the CDR3 is TGTGCCAGCAGCGTAGCTAACTATGGCTACACCTTC.

In regard to this clonotype: A read error may be the cause here, since a much bigger clone is one base away. The chain uses TRBV4-2 and TRBJ2-7, with unresolved D. Germline V gene lookup returns CDR1 LGHNA and CDR2 YNFKEQ. The CDR3 consists of 14 residues. As DNA, the CDR3 is TGTGCCAGCAGCCAACAAGGTCCTACCTACGAGAAGTACTTC. This gives the protein CASSQQGPTYEKYF.

A single count supports this clonotype. The chain has TRBV20-1 and TRBJ2-5, with 10 bases that match TRBD2. With V trimmed by 7 bases and J by 4 bases, 18 bases remained unmatched. CDR3 size: 17 residues. CDR1 is DFQATT, CDR2 SNEGSKA, per germline (reference sequence). The CDR3 sequence: CSVSSGTSERGLETQYF. DNA for the CDR3: TGCAGTGTCTCGTCCGGGACTAGCGAGAGGGGTCTAGAGACCCAGTACTTC.

The V gene is TRBV5-8, the J gene TRBJ2-5; TRBD2 aligns across 8 bases. The CDR3 has 14 residues. Germline trimming cut 4 bases from V and 2 bases from J; bases unmatched to any gene: 4. The germline CDR1 and CDR2 sequences are SGHTS and YDEGEE. CDR3 sequence reads: CASSKGTSQETQYF. Here the CDR3 DNA reads TGTGCCAGCAGCAAAGGGACTAGTCAAGAGACCCAGTACTTC.

This clonotype was detected a few times. The CDR3: CASSQETVRLNSPLHF. CDR3 DNA: TGTGCCAGCAGCCAAGAGACGGTCAGGCTTAATTCACCCCTCCACTTT. V usage is TRBV4-2 and J usage is TRBJ1-6; D is uncertain. The CDR3 contains 16 residues. Germline-derived CDR1 and CDR2 are LGHNA and YNFKEQ. The V gene lost 0 bases and the J gene lost 6 bases, with 12 bases spanning the gap.

Turning to this clonotype: One junction end disagrees with the germline gene, perhaps due to a read error. The CDR3 bases are TGTGCCAGCAGTTTTGGACTCCATTCGAACGCCGGGGAGCTGTTTTTT. Translation: CASSFGLHSNAGELFF. The chain joins TRBV28 to TRBJ2-2; D is possibly TRBD2 (5 bases). The germline V gene has CDR1 MDHEN and CDR2 SYDVKM. The CDR3 runs to 16 residues.

This clonotype was seen a handful of times. The gene calls are TRBV6-2 or TRBV6-3 and TRBJ2-3, with D hard to call. Germline CDR1 reads MNHEY; CDR2 reads SVGEGT. The CDR3 totals 15 residues. Trimming pared 11 bases from V and 2 bases from J, leaving 20 bases between. CDR3 in amino acids: CAFKPLGSDTDTQYF. In DNA form, the CDR3 reads TGTGCCTTCAAACCATTAGGTTCGGACACAGATACGCAGTATTTT.

This clonotype has more than one count but fewer than ten. The chain recombines TRBV27 with TRBJ2-1; TRBD2 aligns across 9 bases. This CDR3 spans 16 amino acids. CDR1 is MNHEY, CDR2 SMNVEV, per germline (reference sequence). Losses at the gene ends were 3 bases for V and 0 bases for J; bases not matched to a gene: 3. The CDR3 bases are TGTGCCAGCAGTTTTTCTAGCGGGGCCTCCTACAATGAGCAGTTCTTC. Protein sequence: CASSFSSGASYNEQFF.

The J gene is TRBJ2-7, the V gene TRBV28; TRBD2 is a possible D gene (6 bases). Germline loops: CDR1 MDHEN, CDR2 SYDVKM. The length of the CDR3 is 16 residues. Trimming took off 6 bases at V and 7 bases at J, with 25 bases between the two ends. The CDR3 nucleotides read TGTGCCAGCAGCCTACTTCCGGGACTCCACTTAGGAGAGCAGTACTTC. As protein: CASSLLPGLHLGEQYF.

This clonotype was found a few times. The rearrangement joins TRBV7-8 to TRBJ2-3; TRBD1 or TRBD2 may be the D gene (5 bases each). V lost 4 bases to trimming and J lost 2 bases, with 19 bases between them. This CDR3 contains 17 residues. In germline, CDR1 is SGHVS, CDR2 FQNEAQ. The CDR3 DNA follows: TGTGCCAGCAGCTCCCGGGTCGGGGAGACAGTCACAGATACGCAGTATTTT. This gives the protein CASSSRVGETVTDTQYF.

V is TRBV4-3 and J is TRBJ2-1; unclear D gene. Germline CDR1 LGHNA, CDR2 YSLEER. The CDR3 spans 16 residues. V was cut by 1 base and J by 7 bases, with 17 bases left in between. The CDR3 reads CASSQVVFPSENEQFF. CDR3 nucleotides: TGCGCCAGCAGCCAAGTGGTGTTTCCTAGTGAGAATGAGCAGTTCTTC.

This clonotype was detected a few times. The V and J genes are TRBV6-7 and TRBJ2-1; TRBD1 matches 7 bases. TRBV6-7 is marked as an open reading frame, function uncertain. Losses at the gene ends were 2 bases for V and 9 bases for J; bases not matched to a gene: 7. CDR3 length equals 14 residues. In DNA, the CDR3 is TGTGCCAGCAGTTACAGAGACAGGGTTCGTGAGCAGTTCTTC. Encoded protein: CASSYRDRVREQFF.

V is TRBV20-1 and J is TRBJ2-7; 8 bases agree with TRBD2. Germline V gives CDR1 DFQATT, CDR2 SNEGSKA (reference sequence). The length of the CDR3 is 14 residues. V trimming: 2 bases; J trimming: 2 bases; junction bases outside the gene matches: 5. The CDR3 loop is CSARPRGGPYEQYF. The CDR3 nucleotides read TGCAGTGCTAGACCACGGGGGGGGCCCTACGAGCAGTACTTC.

The chain employs TRBV7-6 and TRBJ1-2; 8 bases fit TRBD1. The CDR3 is made up of 15 amino acids. Germline V CDR1 and CDR2: SGHVS, FNYEAQ. The V segment lost 4 bases and the J segment 4 bases; nucleotides outside the gene matches: 8. This CDR3 reads CASSSGQAAIYGYTF. In nucleotides, the CDR3 is TGTGCCAGCAGCTCGGGACAGGCGGCAATCTATGGCTACACCTTC.

The sample holds many counts of this clonotype. The CDR3 region is CASSLTDGPQHF. The CDR3 DNA sequence: TGTGCCAGCAGTTTGACCGACGGGCCCCAGCATTTT. This chain joins TRBV27 and TRBJ1-5, with D unresolved. Between the trimmed V and J ends, which lost 3 bases and 9 bases, there was a span of 9 bases. The CDR3 spans 12 residues. Germline lookup yields CDR1 MNHEY and CDR2 SMNVEV (reference sequence).

The sample holds a few counts of this clonotype. CDR3 loop: CSASWASGPASYNEQFF. The DNA of the CDR3 is TGCAGTGCTAGTTGGGCTAGCGGCCCAGCCTCCTACAATGAGCAGTTCTTC. The chain has TRBV20-1 and TRBJ2-1, with 7 bases fitting TRBD2. With 3 bases clipped from V and 0 bases from J, the junction kept 11 bases outside the gene matches. The CDR3 sequence is 17 residues long. Germline V gene data show CDR1 as DFQATT and CDR2 as SNEGSKA (reference sequence).

A remark on this clonotype: Possible read error: a much larger clone is one base away. The chain recombines TRBV15 with TRBJ1-5, with D unresolved. Germline V gene lookup returns CDR1 LNHNV and CDR2 YYDKDF (reference sequence). The CDR3 has 13 residues. Trimming shortened V by 3 bases and J by 6 bases, and 9 bases separated the two germline ends. The CDR3 DNA reads TGTGCCACCAGCAGGGAGGGAGGTCAGCCCCAGCATTTT. Encoded protein: CATSREGGQPQHF. Drawing the rest from reference TRBV15 and TRBJ1-5, the complete variable domain is DAMVIQNPRYQVTQFGKPVTLSCSQTLNHNVMYWYQQKSSQAPKLLFHYYDKDFNNEADTPDNFQSRRPNTSFCFLDIRSPGLGDTAMYLCATSREGGQPQHFGDGTRLSIL.

The chain employs TRBV29-1 and TRBJ2-2, with 10 bases identical to TRBD1. The V gene end was trimmed by 1 base and the J gene end by 4 bases; junction bases not matched to a gene: 9. This CDR3 has 17 residues. The germline V gene has CDR1 SQVTM and CDR2 ANQGSEA. The DNA of the CDR3 is TGCAGCGTTGAAGGGGGGTATGGGACAGGGGCCACCGGGGAGCTGTTTTTT. As protein: CSVEGGYGTGATGELFF.

This clonotype appeared many times. The chain links TRBV6-2 or TRBV6-3 to TRBJ2-7; D is ambiguous. Germline V gene data show CDR1 as MNHEY and CDR2 as SVGEGT. V was cut by 6 bases and J by 4 bases, with 10 bases left in between. The CDR3 covers 12 residues. For the CDR3, the DNA is TGTGCCAGCAGCCAGACGGCATACGAGCAGTACTTC. Protein: CASSQTAYEQYF.

Points on this clonotype: Relative to the germline gene, one junction end is altered; a read error may explain this. This sequence joins TRBV4-2 and TRBJ2-1; D is unclear. There are 17 residues in the CDR3. From germline, CDR1 is LGHNA and CDR2 YNFKEQ. CDR3 protein: CVSSRVGSGPQYNEQFF. In DNA, the CDR3 is TGTGTCAGCAGCCGCGTAGGGTCGGGTCCCCAATACAATGAGCAGTTCTTC.

The chain links TRBV20-1 to TRBJ2-1; D not certain. Deletions cut 2 bases from V and 7 bases from J, with 18 bases between. Per the germline V gene, CDR1 is DFQATT and CDR2 is SNEGSKA (reference sequence). This CDR3 has 15 residues. This CDR3 is CSARYRATYLNEQFF. The CDR3 nucleotides are TGCAGTGCTAGATATCGGGCGACCTACTTGAATGAGCAGTTCTTC.

This clonotype was picked up a small number of times. The rearrangement links TRBV20-1 to TRBJ2-7; no firm D call. The CDR3 is 10 amino acids. The germline gives CDR1 DFQATT, CDR2 SNEGSKA (reference sequence). Trimming removed 5 bases from V and 4 bases from J, with 6 bases in between. CDR3 DNA sequence: TGCAGTGCTGCCCAATACGAGCAGTACTTC. The encoded protein is CSAAQYEQYF.

Turning to this clonotype: At one of its ends the junction is not consistent with the germline gene, which may arise from a read error. The chain is built from TRBV27 and TRBJ2-5; TRBD2 is a possible D gene (6 bases). This CDR3 is built from 14 residues. Per germline, CDR1 MNHEY and CDR2 SMNVEV (reference sequence). The CDR3 DNA is TGTGCCAGCAGTTCGGGACTGTTACAAGAGACCCATTACTTC. It codes for CASSSGLLQETHYF.

This chain joins TRBV7-2 and TRBJ2-7; D is ambiguous. Germline values: CDR1 SGHTA, CDR2 FQGNSA. Trimming removed 5 bases at V and 1 base at J, with 15 bases between. CDR3 length equals 15 residues. DNA for the CDR3: TGTGCCAGCAGCCGATTTAGGATGGGTTCCTACGAGCAGTACTTC. Amino acid sequence: CASSRFRMGSYEQYF.

V gene TRBV4-1 combines with J gene TRBJ2-1, with TRBD2 identical over 14 bases. The V gene's germline CDR1 is MGHRA and CDR2 YSYEKL. V was clipped by 4 bases and J by 7 bases; unmatched bases: 12. CDR3 length equals 18 residues. CDR3 bases: TGCGCCAGCAGCCGGCCCGGACTAGCGGGAGGTGTTGGGAATGAGCAGTTCTTC. Protein: CASSRPGLAGGVGNEQFF.

The V and J genes are TRBV3-1 and TRBJ1-1; a possible D gene is TRBD1 (5 bases). The V end lost 7 bases, the J end lost 0 bases, and 12 bases lay between the germline ends. The CDR3 runs 14 residues. Germline lookup yields CDR1 LGHDT and CDR2 YNNKEL (reference sequence). In DNA, the CDR3 is TGTGCCAGCAACCTCCGGGGCCTGAACACTGAAGCTTTCTTT. Protein sequence: CASNLRGLNTEAFF.